The present TCR beta chain was sequenced within a study of long-term antiretroviral therapy in people with HIV. General observations from the study: Clones that expanded before ART (that is, prior to treatment) dominated the repertoire at all time points. The ART regimens used between about 2003 and 2018 may be less effective than current ones. Diversity went up after ART and still fell short of transplant donor controls.

The CDR3 length is 14 residues. Germline V gene lookup returns CDR1 SGHTA and CDR2 FQGTGA. V was cut by 5 bases and J by 3 bases, with 10 bases left in between. On this clone itself: Its antigen is currently unknown.

It was version v3.0 of the immunoSEQ assay that was run at survey level. The assay was immunoSEQ multiplex PCR, and TCRdb's table has in-frame clones only and misses some. The sample records about 20,000 clones, 65% to 90% being singletons. There was at least one pre-ART PBMC sample for each donor, plus at least two post-ART PBMC samples. The rearrangement joins TRBV7-3 to TRBJ2-2; perhaps TRBD1 as D (5 bases). This specimen was unsorted PBMCs, taken 1.8 years before starting antiretroviral therapy. The source of this sequence is a woman aged 30 to 39 with HIV. The CDR3 DNA reads as TGTGCCAGCAGCCCGCAGGGCTACACCGGGGAGCTGTTTTTT. Protein sequence: CASSPQGYTGELFF.